The clone carrying this T cell receptor beta chain was recorded a few times. This entry is derived from a study of PD-1 and CTLA-4 blockade in melanoma. Generated by immunoSEQ multiplex PCR, the TCRdb table keeps only in-frame clones and is missing some. The table has approximately 15,000 clones, about 71% seen once; the top ten hold roughly 14%. The TCR sequence derives from a human donor with melanoma. Sequencing was performed on CD8+ T cells from peripheral blood, taken from a patient given anti-PD-1 treatment.

CDR3 nucleotides: TGTGCCAGCACCCGACTAGCGGGAGATGAGCAGTTCTTC. Its translation: CASTRLAGDEQFF. The chain carries TRBV12-3 or TRBV12-4 and TRBJ2-1, with 12 bases fitting TRBD2. CDR3 length: 13 residues. V lost 7 bases and J lost 8; bases outside the gene matches: 3.